One and the same sample provided the 21 T cell receptor beta chains below, sequenced in a study of blood T cell repertoires in COVID-19. This table comes from immunoSEQ multiplex PCR, and its TCRdb copy is limited to in-frame clones, with some not included. The sample holds 100,000 to 150,000 clones, around 81% seen once. The sequencing sample was made of peripheral blood. The receptors stem from a man aged 40-55 years with active or convalescent COVID-19.

V is TRBV10-3 and J is TRBJ1-1, with TRBD1 matching 7 bases. Trimming removed 6 bases from V and 7 bases from J; junction bases left unmatched: 14. Germline values: CDR1 ENHRY, CDR2 SYGVKD. There are 15 residues in the CDR3. For the CDR3, the DNA is TGTGCCATCAGCAAACAAGGGGGCGGAATGGTTGAAGCTTTCTTT. This translates into CAISKQGGGMVEAFF.

CDR3: CASSLGQSGGELFF. The CDR3 region has the DNA TGCGCCAGCAGCCTGGGACAGTCAGGCGGGGAGCTGTTTTTT. This sequence joins TRBV5-1 and TRBJ2-2; 7 positions match TRBD1. The length of the CDR3 is 14 residues. The germline V gene has CDR1 SGHRS and CDR2 YFSETQ. Trimming at V came to 4 bases and at J to 7 bases, leaving 7 bases not matched to a gene.

The rearrangement uses TRBV9 and TRBJ2-5, with TRBD2 matching 8 bases. Germline loops: CDR1 SGDLS, CDR2 YYNGEE. The junction had 4 bases not matched to a gene; V was cut back by 0 bases and J by 3 bases. The CDR3 is 15 amino acids. CDR3 protein: CASSVATGGEETQYF. CDR3 DNA sequence: TGTGCCAGCAGCGTAGCTACCGGGGGGGAAGAGACCCAGTACTTC. The variable domain in full, completed from reference TRBV9 and TRBJ2-5, reads DSGVTQTPKHLITATGQRVTLRCSPRSGDLSVYWYQQSLDQGLQFLIQYYNGEERAKGNILERFSAQQFPDLHSELNLSSLELGDSALYFCASSVATGGEETQYFGPGTRLLVL.

The rearrangement joins TRBV6-6 to TRBJ1-2; 9 bases are shared with TRBD1. The CDR3 runs 18 residues. Per the germline V gene, CDR1 is MNHNY and CDR2 is SVGAGI (reference sequence). The V segment lost 5 bases and the J segment 5 bases; nucleotides outside the gene matches: 18. The CDR3 region is CASSQPPGQGTSTYGYTF. DNA for the CDR3: TGTGCCAGCAGTCAACCCCCGGGACAGGGTACCTCCACTTATGGCTACACCTTC.

The V gene is TRBV25-1, the J gene TRBJ2-3; D is perhaps TRBD1 (6 bases). Germline loops: CDR1 MGHDK, CDR2 SYGVNS. CDR3 length equals 13 residues. V gave up 5 bases and J gave up 3 bases, with 9 bases separating them. CDR3 in DNA: TGTGCCAGCAGTTATACAGGGACAGATACGCAGTATTTT. This sequence encodes CASSYTGTDTQYF.

This clone was observed a handful of times. For the CDR3, the DNA is TGTGCCAGCAGAGATGACAGTTCACCCCTCCACTTT. Translated: CASRDDSSPLHF. The chain uses TRBV6-5 and TRBJ1-6, with D perhaps TRBD1 (5 bases). In germline, CDR1 is MNHEY, CDR2 SVGAGI. Between the trimmed V and J ends, which lost 6 bases and 9 bases, there was a span of 9 bases. The CDR3 contains 12 residues.

V usage is TRBV5-3 and J usage is TRBJ2-3, with D perhaps TRBD1 (5 bases). TRBV5-3 is flagged as an ORF with uncertain function. V was pared by 4 bases and J by 3 bases, with 12 bases between. This CDR3 has 14 amino acids. The CDR3 DNA follows: TGTGCCAGAAGCAGCAGGGAATTAACAGATACGCAGTATTTT. It yields the protein CARSSRELTDTQYF.

This chain joins TRBV6-1 and TRBJ1-5, with D possibly being TRBD1 (5 bases). Trimming left V 4 bases short and J 0 bases short, with 16 bases between. The CDR3 totals 17 residues. Germline V CDR1 and CDR2: MNHNS, SASEGT. This chain's CDR3 is CASSVPLGGSSNQPQHF. In DNA, the CDR3 is TGTGCCAGCAGTGTCCCGTTGGGGGGGTCTAGCAATCAGCCCCAGCATTTT.

This clone is a singleton in its sample. The rearrangement links TRBV18 to TRBJ1-6; D gene ambiguous. CDR3 size: 14 residues. Per germline, CDR1 KGHSH and CDR2 LQKENI. Trimming stripped 3 bases from V and 7 bases from J, with 10 bases between. DNA for the CDR3: TGTGCCAGCTCACCCTGGCAGTTAAATTCACCCCTCCACTTT. Encoded protein: CASSPWQLNSPLHF.

Details on this clone: The junction departs from the called germline gene at one end, perhaps through a read error. J is TRBJ1-2 and V is TRBV7-3; TRBD1 matches at 8 bases. The germline CDR1 and CDR2 sequences are SGHTA and FQGTGA. The length of the CDR3 is 15 residues. CDR3 nucleotides: TGTGCCAGCAGCATAACACGGACAGGGAACTATGGCTACACCTTC. Its translation is CASSITRTGNYGYTF.

In this sample, this clone turned up once. The J gene is TRBJ1-1, the V gene TRBV28, with 8 positions matching TRBD1. Per germline, CDR1 MDHEN and CDR2 SYDVKM. The V segment lost 5 bases and the J segment 1 base; nucleotides outside the gene matches: 6. The length of the CDR3 is 15 residues. CDR3: CASSTLDRANTEAFF. DNA for the CDR3: TGTGCCAGCAGTACTCTGGACAGGGCGAACACTGAAGCTTTCTTT.

The table lists this clone with a count of one. The V gene is TRBV11-2, the J gene TRBJ2-1; 8 positions match TRBD1. The length of the CDR3 is 15 residues. The germline gives CDR1 SGHAT, CDR2 FQNNGV. The V and J ends lost 5 bases and 8 bases, in that order; junction bases with no gene match: 11. For the CDR3, the DNA is TGTGCCAGCAGCCCAGGGGGCGATCGGTTCCATGAGCAGTTCTTC. Protein product: CASSPGGDRFHEQFF.

CDR3 nucleotides: TGCAGTGCTAGAGCGGAGCGTACGCAGTATTTT. This encodes CSARAERTQYF. The rearrangement uses TRBV20-1 and TRBJ2-3; no firm D call. Germline lookup yields CDR1 DFQATT and CDR2 SNEGSKA (reference sequence). CDR3 size: 11 residues. V lost 1 base and J lost 8, with 7 bases in between.

This chain connects TRBV4-2 to TRBJ1-4, with D perhaps matching TRBD1 (5 bases). Looked up from germline, CDR1 is LGHNA and CDR2 is YNFKEQ. Trimming shortened V by 0 bases and J by 4 bases, and 9 bases separated the two germline ends. The CDR3 covers 15 residues. DNA for the CDR3: TGTGCCAGCAGCCAAGATAGGGGAAGTAATGAAAAACTGTTTTTT. As protein: CASSQDRGSNEKLFF.

The CDR3 DNA reads as TGTGCCAGCTCACCTCCGACAGGGGGTACCTACGAGCAGTACTTC. Amino acid sequence: CASSPPTGGTYEQYF. The gene calls are TRBV18 and TRBJ2-7; 9 nucleotides align to TRBD1. V was clipped by 3 bases and J by 2 bases; unmatched bases: 5. The germline CDR1 and CDR2 sequences are KGHSH and LQKENI. The CDR3 is 15 residues long.

CDR3 DNA sequence: TGTGCCAGCAGCTCAGGAAACCCCAATCCCAATCAGCCCCAGCATTTT. Translating it yields CASSSGNPNPNQPQHF. The V call is TRBV3-1 (or the pseudogene TRBV3-2), the J call TRBJ1-5; D is unresolved. CDR1 LGHDT and CDR2 YNNKEL come from the germline V gene (reference sequence). V was shortened by 5 bases and J by 3 bases, with 17 bases between the two germline ends. CDR3 length equals 16 residues.

CDR3: CASSRRVSGNTIYF. CDR3 nucleotide sequence: TGTGCCAGCAGCCGACGGGTCTCTGGAAACACCATATATTTT. The chain employs TRBV7-9 and TRBJ1-3; D gene unclear. CDR1 is SEHNR and CDR2 is FQNEAQ in the germline V gene (reference sequence). V was trimmed by 5 bases and J by 0 bases, leaving 8 bases between them. The CDR3 has 14 amino acids.

V and J are TRBV9 and TRBJ1-3, with D uncertain. The V and J ends lost 3 bases and 7 bases respectively, with 14 bases between them. The CDR3 is 14 amino acids. CDR1 is SGDLS and CDR2 is YYNGEE in the germline V gene. CDR3 DNA: TGTGCCAGCAGCGAAGGGAGGGCATGGAACACCATATATTTT. Residues: CASSEGRAWNTIYF.

This chain connects TRBV19 to TRBJ2-5; 7 nucleotides align to TRBD1. There are 13 residues in the CDR3. The V and J ends lost 6 bases and 5 bases, in that order; junction bases with no gene match: 6. Germline-derived CDR1 and CDR2 are LNHDA and SQIVND (reference sequence). The CDR3 bases are TGTGCCAGTAGGAAGACAGGGTTGGAGACCCAGTACTTC. This sequence encodes CASRKTGLETQYF.

This chain uses TRBV30 with TRBJ1-2; 11 bases map to TRBD1. The V gene's germline CDR1 is GTSNPN and CDR2 SVGIG (reference sequence). This CDR3 spans 14 amino acids. With 2 bases clipped from V and 6 bases from J, the junction kept 5 bases outside the gene matches. The CDR3 here is CAWSWTGGRDGYTF. The CDR3 DNA is TGTGCCTGGAGTTGGACAGGGGGCCGGGATGGCTACACCTTC.

The chain links TRBV12-3 or TRBV12-4 to TRBJ2-1, with D tentatively TRBD1 (6 bases). Trimming cost V 7 bases and J 3 bases, with 10 bases left between them. The CDR3 totals 13 residues. The CDR3 region is CASTQDSYNEQFF. The CDR3, as DNA: TGTGCCAGCACTCAGGACAGCTACAATGAGCAGTTCTTC.